The 18 T cell receptor beta chains given below trace back to one sample, sequenced in a study of immune evolution from preneoplasia to lung adenocarcinoma. Here immunoSEQ multiplex PCR was the method, and the copy in TCRdb shows in-frame clones only, minus some. The sample consists of 9,500 to 10,000 clones, more than 75% of them appearing once. Specimen: FFPE lung adenocarcinoma in situ tissue. These receptors all stem from an older person with lung adenocarcinoma.

This chain connects TRBV4-1 to TRBJ2-7; 11 bases fit TRBD2. CDR1 MGHRA and CDR2 YSYEKL come from the germline V gene. This CDR3 has 16 residues. V trimming: 0 bases; J trimming: 4 bases; junction bases outside the gene matches: 5. CDR3 DNA: TGCGCCAGCAGCCAAGATCGGGCTAGCGGGGGGTACGAGCAGTACTTC. It encodes CASSQDRASGGYEQYF.

This clone was seen a single time. The V call is TRBV7-9, the J call TRBJ1-2, with 9 bases that match TRBD1. The CDR3 covers 16 residues. Germline V lookup: CDR1 SEHNR, CDR2 FQNEAQ (reference sequence). The V gene end was trimmed by 2 bases and the J gene end by 4 bases; junction bases not matched to a gene: 8. This CDR3 reads CASSLTTGGASYGYTF. The CDR3 DNA reads as TGTGCCAGCAGCTTAACCACAGGGGGCGCTTCCTATGGCTACACCTTC.

The chain is built from TRBV4-2 and TRBJ1-4; no firm D call. Germline CDR1 LGHNA, CDR2 YNFKEQ. The CDR3 has 14 amino acids. Between the trimmed V and J ends, which lost 7 bases and 0 bases, there was a span of 9 bases. The CDR3 coding sequence is TGTGCCAGCACAACGGAAGCAACTAATGAAAAACTGTTTTTT. It encodes CASTTEATNEKLFF.

CDR3 DNA: TGCAGCGTGGGGACAGGGGGCGACACCGGGGAGCTGTTTTTT. Amino acid sequence: CSVGTGGDTGELFF. The chain has TRBV29-1 and TRBJ2-2; 12 bases agree with TRBD1. J lost 3 bases, V lost 6 bases, and 2 bases had no gene match. The CDR3 length is 14 residues. The V gene's germline CDR1 is SQVTM and CDR2 ANQGSEA.

The chain employs TRBV7-2 and TRBJ1-2; 7 bases align to TRBD1. The CDR3 runs 15 residues. Germline values: CDR1 SGHTA, CDR2 FQGNSA. The trim removed 5 bases at V and 11 bases at J, leaving 17 bases unmatched. DNA of the CDR3: TGTGCCAGCAGCATATCCGGGACAGATCGTGGGGGGTACACCTTC. Its translation is CASSISGTDRGGYTF.

The rearrangement links TRBV7-8 to TRBJ1-1, with D tentatively TRBD1 (5 bases). CDR1 is SGHVS, CDR2 FQNEAQ, per germline. Trimming pared 1 base from V and 10 bases from J, leaving 13 bases between. This CDR3 has 13 residues. The CDR3 region is CASSLGGNGGAFF. Written as DNA, the CDR3 is TGTGCCAGCAGCTTAGGGGGCAATGGGGGAGCTTTCTTT.

This clone was recorded only once. The CDR3 sequence is CASCSGVGDTQYF. The CDR3 DNA reads TGTGCCAGCTGTAGCGGGGTTGGAGATACGCAGTATTTT. The rearrangement uses TRBV5-6 and TRBJ2-3; 8 bases map to TRBD2. With V trimmed by 7 bases and J by 5 bases, 6 bases remained unmatched. There are 13 residues in the CDR3. Germline V gene sequence: CDR1 SGHDT, CDR2 YYEEEE.

The chain is built from TRBV9 and TRBJ2-2; D assignment may be TRBD1 or TRBD2 (5 bases each). Trimming left V 9 bases short and J 4 bases short, with 13 bases between. CDR3 length: 13 amino acids. CDR1 and CDR2 (germline): SGDLS, YYNGEE. CDR3 protein: CATGGGITGELFF. CDR3 in DNA: TGTGCCACCGGTGGGGGAATCACCGGGGAGCTGTTTTTT.

The V call is TRBV2, the J call TRBJ1-2; TRBD1 matches 7 bases. J lost 0 bases, V lost 8 bases, and 3 bases had no gene match. CDR1 is SNHLY, CDR2 FYNNEI, per germline. This CDR3 comprises 13 residues. CDR3 residues: CASRQGSNYGYTF. The CDR3 DNA is TGTGCCAGCCGACAGGGTTCTAACTATGGCTACACCTTC.

This rearrangement joins TRBV2 to TRBJ1-6; D ambiguous. V was trimmed by 0 bases and J by 9 bases, leaving 9 bases between them. Germline lookup yields CDR1 SNHLY and CDR2 FYNNEI. This CDR3 contains 14 residues. CDR3 protein: CASSEALVGSPLHF. The CDR3 nucleotides read TGTGCCAGCAGTGAAGCGCTTGTCGGTTCACCCCTCCACTTT.

In its sample, this clone is medium-sized. V usage is TRBV19 and J usage is TRBJ2-3, with D unclear. The germline CDR1 and CDR2 sequences are LNHDA and SQIVND (reference sequence). The CDR3 extends over 14 amino acids. V lost 11 bases and J 0 bases, leaving 15 bases between the germline ends. In nucleotides, the CDR3 is TGTGCCTCTAGACTCAGTTCTAGCACAGATACGCAGTATTTT. It encodes CASRLSSSTDTQYF.

The chain combines TRBV30 with TRBJ2-6; 8 bases align to TRBD1. V lost 6 bases to trimming and J lost 0 bases; unmatched junction nucleotides: 4. The CDR3 has 15 amino acids. Germline V gene data show CDR1 as GTSNPN and CDR2 as SVGIG (reference sequence). As DNA, the CDR3 is TGTGCCTGCGCGGACAGGGCCTCTGGGGCCAACGTCCTGACTTTC. Its translation is CACADRASGANVLTF.

This clone turned up a few times. This sequence joins TRBV4-3 and TRBJ2-2; 10 bases are a match to TRBD2. V was pared by 11 bases and J by 7 bases, with 13 bases of the junction left unmatched. The CDR3 contains 15 residues. Germline CDR1 reads LGHNA; CDR2 reads YSLEER. The CDR3 sequence is CAASGGPLFGGELFF. CDR3 nucleotides: TGCGCCGCTAGCGGGGGCCCCTTATTTGGCGGGGAGCTGTTTTTT.

The chain uses TRBV7-2 and TRBJ1-3, with 8 nucleotides matching TRBD1. Trimming at V came to 5 bases and at J to 1 base, leaving 13 bases not matched to a gene. CDR1 and CDR2 (germline): SGHTA, FQGNSA. This CDR3 has 18 residues. DNA for the CDR3: TGTGCCAGCAGCGATCCCCCCACGCAGGGGGCATCTGGAAACACCATATATTTT. Amino acid sequence: CASSDPPTQGASGNTIYF.

The table lists this clone with a few counts. Other DNA sequences in this specimen translate into the identical CDR3. The rearrangement links TRBV5-6 to TRBJ2-7; D may match TRBD1 or TRBD2 (5 bases each). Germline-derived CDR1 and CDR2 are SGHDT and YYEEEE. CDR3 length equals 13 residues. V lost 2 bases and J 5 bases, leaving 11 bases between the germline ends. The CDR3 DNA reads TGTGCCAGCAGCTTTGGGGGTGGGAACGAGCAGTACTTC. Its translation: CASSFGGGNEQYF. The variable domain in full, completed from reference TRBV5-6 and TRBJ2-7, reads DAGVTQSPTHLIKTRGQQVTLRCSPKSGHDTVSWYQQALGQGPQFIFQYYEEEERQRGNFPDRFSGHQFPNYSSELNVNALLLGDSALYLCASSFGGGNEQYFGPGTRLTVT.

The CDR3 nucleotides are TGTGCCAGCTCTAGCGGGGGGGCCGGGGAGCTGTTTTTT. Amino acids: CASSSGGAGELFF. The V call is TRBV2, the J call TRBJ2-2; TRBD2 matches 12 bases. The trim removed 8 bases at V and 6 bases at J, leaving 1 base unmatched. The CDR3 is made up of 13 amino acids. Germline loops: CDR1 SNHLY, CDR2 FYNNEI.

The CDR3, as DNA: TGTGCCAGCAGTCCACCGCGGGGTGATCGAGGTGAAGCTTTCTTT. This sequence encodes CASSPPRGDRGEAFF. The chain carries TRBV11-2 and TRBJ1-1; the D is unclear. The CDR3 spans 15 residues. The germline V gene has CDR1 SGHAT and CDR2 FQNNGV. V lost 6 bases and J lost 7, with 21 bases in between. The complete variable domain, with remaining parts taken from reference TRBV11-2 and TRBJ1-1, reads EAGVAQSPRYKIIEKRQSVAFWCNPISGHATLYWYQQILGQGPKLLIQFQNNGVVDDSQLPKDRFSAERLKGVDSTLKIQPAKLEDSAVYLCASSPPRGDRGEAFFGQGTRLTVV.

About this clone: The junction departs from the called germline gene at one end, perhaps through a read error. This sequence joins TRBV29-1 and TRBJ1-1, with D possibly TRBD1 on 5 matching bases. Germline V CDR1 and CDR2: SQVTM, ANQGSEA. This CDR3 contains 9 residues. CDR3: CSVGRGFDF. The DNA of the CDR3 is TGCAGCGTCGGGCGGGGGTTCGACTTT. The full variable domain, rest sourced from reference TRBV29-1 and TRBJ1-1, is SAVISQKPSRDICQRGTSLTIQCQVDSQVTMMFWYRQQPGQSLTLIATANQGSEATYESGFVIDKFPISRPNLTFSTLTVSNMSPEDSSIYLCSVGRGFDFGQGTRLTVV.